This paragraph covers one TCR beta chain sequence. Its antigen is still unknown. Trimming took off 6 bases at V and 7 bases at J, with 10 bases between the two ends. The CDR3 extends over 12 amino acids. In germline, CDR1 is MDHEN, CDR2 SYDVKM. The sample belongs to a study of regulatory T cells in long-lasting Graves disease. Points from the study as a whole: Persistent cases favored TRBV28, TRBJ1-2 and TRBJ2-5. Persistent patients shared 2,741 public clonotypes among themselves. Newly diagnosed patients shared fewer, at some 970.

Time point meaning: newly diagnosed GD, antithyroid drugs for less than 3 months. Researchers made the TCR library from RNA that was extracted from PBMCs. Assembly of TCR beta libraries relied on iRepertoire HTBI primers together with Arm-PCR of CDR3 regions. One entry per CDR3 protein, called by TCRdb with MiXCR from the multiplex PCR reads. The table lists about 620,000 distinct CDR3 sequences, 16% of them singletons. These records were also assigned to another study, of T cells in Graves' hyperthyroidism and ophthalmopathy. This second study says: The primer set for the first-round RT-PCR of the TCR CDR3 was HTBI. Most thyroid clonotypes that were expanded above 0.001 also turned up in blood.

This clonotype originated in a young woman with Graves disease. The chain is built from TRBV28 and TRBJ2-4; D ambiguous. The sequencing used peripheral blood mononuclear cells (PBMCs), collected at new diagnosis, from a patient treated with antithyroid drugs. Here the CDR3 DNA reads TGTGCCAGCAGGGCTGCTGCGAACATTCAGTACTTC. Its translation is CASRAAANIQYF.